Below, one TCR beta chain is given with its context. Its antigen is undetermined. J was trimmed by 5 bases and V by 2 bases; bases with no gene match: 6. CDR1 and CDR2 from the germline V gene are MNHNY and SVGAGI (reference sequence). The CDR3 covers 14 residues. These data come from a study of T cell responses to AZD1222 COVID-19 vaccine. General observations from the study: Sampling that yielded the repertoires occurred only after the peak T cell response.

Method: immunoSEQ multiplex PCR; TCRdb's copy keeps in-frame clones and lacks some. Of approximately 100,000 clones detected, roughly nine tenths appear once; the ten largest clones hold around 5.8%. The TCR originated in an adult who received the AZD1222 COVID-19 vaccine. The chain couples TRBV6-6 to TRBJ2-7; 7 nucleotides line up with TRBD1. The specimen comprised peripheral blood, sampled 28 days after the second AZD1222 dose. The CDR3 sequence is CASSYDRVFDEQYF. The CDR3 region has the DNA TGTGCCAGCAGTTACGACAGGGTGTTCGACGAGCAGTACTTC.